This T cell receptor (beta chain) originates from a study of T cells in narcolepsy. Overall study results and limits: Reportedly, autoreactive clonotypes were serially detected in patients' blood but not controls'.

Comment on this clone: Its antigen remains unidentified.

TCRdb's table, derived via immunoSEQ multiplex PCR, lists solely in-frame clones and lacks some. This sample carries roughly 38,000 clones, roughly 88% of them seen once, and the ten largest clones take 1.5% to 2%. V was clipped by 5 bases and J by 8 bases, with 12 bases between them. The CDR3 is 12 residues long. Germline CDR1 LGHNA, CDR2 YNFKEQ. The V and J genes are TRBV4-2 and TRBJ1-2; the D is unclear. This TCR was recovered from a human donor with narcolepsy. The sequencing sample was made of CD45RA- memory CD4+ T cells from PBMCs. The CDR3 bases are TGTGCCAGCAGCGACGGTTTCTACGGCTACACCTTC. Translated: CASSDGFYGYTF.